A selection of T cell receptor beta chains follows, all from one sample in a study of T-cell reconstitution after alpha-beta-depleted transplantation in children. TCRdb called the PCR reads again in MiXCR, with one record for every CDR3 protein. The sample lists some 830,000 distinct CDR3 sequences, less than 20% occurring once. The sample was PBMCs, mostly from graft donor cells, taken 360 days after TCRalphabeta/CD19-depleted stem cell transplant. These receptors all stem from a male patient between 5 and 17 years old who had a stem cell transplant for acute lymphoblastic leukemia, so the T cells may come from the graft donor. Both conserved end residues are part of each CDR3. The order of the fields is clone size, V gene, D gene, J gene, CDR3 length, CDR3 protein, CDR3 DNA. The D gene is left open where the match is weak. Clone size is shown for a subset of rows, as once, few, many or a class of expanded clone.

clone_size: few; v_call: TRBV5-1; d_call: NA; j_call: TRBJ2-1; cdr3_length: 15; cdr3_aa: CASSSHMDPYNEQFF; cdr3_nt: TGCGCCAGCAGCTCCCACATGGACCCGTACAATGAGCAGTTCTTC
clone_size: few; v_call: TRBV18; d_call: NA; j_call: TRBJ2-5; cdr3_length: 14; cdr3_aa: CASSLYRPQETQYF; cdr3_nt: TGTGCCAGCTCACTCTACAGGCCACAAGAGACCCAGTACTTC
clone_size: NA; v_call: TRBV19; d_call: NA; j_call: TRBJ2-1; cdr3_length: 14; cdr3_aa: CASSPQTYYNEQFF; cdr3_nt: TGTGCCAGTAGTCCTCAGACGTATTACAATGAGCAGTTCTTC
clone_size: NA; v_call: TRBV29-1; d_call: NA; j_call: TRBJ2-1; cdr3_length: 11; cdr3_aa: CSSLGAYEQFF; cdr3_nt: TGCAGCTCCCTCGGGGCTTATGAGCAGTTCTTC
clone_size: few; v_call: TRBV12-3/TRBV12-4; d_call: NA; j_call: TRBJ2-1; cdr3_length: 16; cdr3_aa: CASSSYSLKIDNEQFF; cdr3_nt: TGTGCCAGCAGTTCCTACTCTCTTAAGATCGACAATGAGCAGTTCTTC
clone_size: few; v_call: TRBV4-2; d_call: NA; j_call: TRBJ2-1; cdr3_length: 15; cdr3_aa: CASSQELVHGVTSLF; cdr3_nt: TGTGCCAGCAGCCAAGAGCTAGTGCACGGGGTTACGTCGCTCTTC
clone_size: NA; v_call: TRBV20-1; d_call: TRBD2; j_call: TRBJ2-1; cdr3_length: 16; cdr3_aa: CSAIAGGRPVYNEQFF; cdr3_nt: TGCAGTGCTATAGCGGGAGGCCGGCCCGTTTACAATGAGCAGTTCTTC
clone_size: NA; v_call: TRBV28; d_call: NA; j_call: TRBJ2-7; cdr3_length: 14; cdr3_aa: CAALDPDRSAGQYF; cdr3_nt: TGTGCCGCCTTGGACCCTGACAGGTCGGCGGGGCAGTACTTC
clone_size: NA; v_call: TRBV7-8; d_call: TRBD2; j_call: TRBJ2-1; cdr3_length: 20; cdr3_aa: CASSVAGLAGSSLDGGEQFF; cdr3_nt: TGTGCCAGCAGCGTAGCCGGACTAGCGGGTTCATCCCTTGATGGAGGTGAGCAGTTCTTC
clone_size: NA; v_call: TRBV4-2; d_call: NA; j_call: TRBJ2-7; cdr3_length: 14; cdr3_aa: CASSQDRAGYEQYF; cdr3_nt: TGTGCCAGCAGCCAAGATAGGGCCGGCTACGAGCAGTACTTC
clone_size: NA; v_call: TRBV20-1; d_call: NA; j_call: TRBJ2-5; cdr3_length: 14; cdr3_aa: CSARVPGVQETQYF; cdr3_nt: TGCAGTGCTAGAGTACCCGGGGTCCAAGAGACCCAGTACTTC
clone_size: NA; v_call: TRBV9; d_call: NA; j_call: TRBJ2-3; cdr3_length: 14; cdr3_aa: CASSVAVVADTQYF; cdr3_nt: TGTGCCAGCAGCGTAGCTGTGGTGGCAGATACGCAGTATTTT
clone_size: NA; v_call: TRBV12-3/TRBV12-4; d_call: NA; j_call: TRBJ2-5; cdr3_length: 15; cdr3_aa: CASSLRLTNQETQYF; cdr3_nt: TGTGCCAGCAGTTTACGGCTAACTAACCAAGAGACCCAGTACTTC
clone_size: NA; v_call: TRBV29-1; d_call: TRBD1; j_call: TRBJ1-1; cdr3_length: 18; cdr3_aa: CSVILFRDRGKMNTEAFF; cdr3_nt: TGCAGCGTCATTCTCTTCCGGGACAGGGGAAAAATGAACACTGAAGCTTTCTTT
clone_size: NA; v_call: TRBV2; d_call: NA; j_call: TRBJ2-3; cdr3_length: 15; cdr3_aa: CASSENGRSTDTQYF; cdr3_nt: TGTGCCAGCAGTGAAAACGGGAGAAGCACAGATACGCAGTATTTT
clone_size: few; v_call: TRBV5-1; d_call: NA; j_call: TRBJ2-2; cdr3_length: 13; cdr3_aa: CASSVTETGELFF; cdr3_nt: TGCGCCAGCAGCGTAACAGAAACCGGGGAGCTGTTTTTT
clone_size: many; v_call: TRBV12-3/TRBV12-4; d_call: TRBD1; j_call: TRBJ1-4; cdr3_length: 15; cdr3_aa: CASSLMGTDNEKLFF; cdr3_nt: TGTGCCAGCAGTCTGATGGGGACAGATAATGAAAAACTGTTTTTT
clone_size: NA; v_call: TRBV5-1; d_call: NA; j_call: TRBJ2-4; cdr3_length: 18; cdr3_aa: CASSLAQGFELAKNIQYF; cdr3_nt: TGCGCCAGCAGCTTGGCTCAGGGCTTCGAACTAGCCAAAAACATTCAGTACTTC
clone_size: NA; v_call: TRBV4-1; d_call: NA; j_call: TRBJ1-3; cdr3_length: 16; cdr3_aa: CASSPVLTESGNTIYF; cdr3_nt: TGCGCCAGCAGCCCGGTCCTCACAGAGTCTGGAAACACCATATATTTT
clone_size: NA; v_call: TRBV5-1; d_call: TRBD2; j_call: TRBJ2-7; cdr3_length: 15; cdr3_aa: CASSPGLVGAYEQYF; cdr3_nt: TGCGCCAGCAGCCCGGGACTAGTGGGGGCCTACGAGCAGTACTTC
clone_size: few; v_call: TRBV12-3/TRBV12-4; d_call: TRBD2; j_call: TRBJ2-2; cdr3_length: 19; cdr3_aa: CASSPSRGTSGRRPGELFF; cdr3_nt: TGTGCCAGCAGTCCCTCTAGGGGGACTAGCGGGAGGAGGCCCGGGGAGCTGTTTTTT
clone_size: NA; v_call: TRBV7-7; d_call: TRBD2; j_call: TRBJ2-3; cdr3_length: 16; cdr3_aa: CASSPWTSGSSDTQYF; cdr3_nt: TGTGCCAGCAGCCCCTGGACTAGCGGGAGTTCAGATACGCAGTATTTT
clone_size: few; v_call: TRBV29-1; d_call: NA; j_call: TRBJ1-2; cdr3_length: 13; cdr3_aa: CSVDSPKNYGYTF; cdr3_nt: TGCAGCGTTGACAGTCCCAAGAACTATGGCTACACCTTC
clone_size: many; v_call: TRBV7-6; d_call: NA; j_call: TRBJ2-1; cdr3_length: 12; cdr3_aa: CASTSLGPEQFF; cdr3_nt: TGTGCCAGCACCTCGTTGGGCCCCGAGCAGTTCTTC
clone_size: few; v_call: TRBV12-3/TRBV12-4; d_call: NA; j_call: TRBJ1-1; cdr3_length: 16; cdr3_aa: CASSLGWQNLRPEAFF; cdr3_nt: TGTGCCAGCAGTTTAGGGTGGCAGAACCTAAGGCCTGAAGCTTTCTTT
clone_size: few; v_call: TRBV20-1; d_call: NA; j_call: TRBJ2-3; cdr3_length: 16; cdr3_aa: CSAPGGTGQRTDTQYF; cdr3_nt: TGCAGTGCCCCGGGAGGTACGGGACAGCGCACAGATACGCAGTATTTT
clone_size: NA; v_call: TRBV7-6; d_call: NA; j_call: TRBJ2-1; cdr3_length: 14; cdr3_aa: CASTEGPLAAGQFF; cdr3_nt: TGTGCCAGCACAGAGGGACCCCTCGCTGCTGGGCAGTTCTTC
clone_size: NA; v_call: TRBV7-8; d_call: TRBD2; j_call: TRBJ2-7; cdr3_length: 16; cdr3_aa: CASSLYAGGMTYEQYF; cdr3_nt: TGTGCCAGCAGCTTATATGCGGGGGGGATGACCTACGAGCAGTACTTC
clone_size: NA; v_call: TRBV11-3; d_call: NA; j_call: TRBJ1-1; cdr3_length: 16; cdr3_aa: CASSLKLQLRNTEAFF; cdr3_nt: TGTGCCAGCAGCTTAAAGCTGCAGCTCCGGAACACTGAAGCTTTCTTT
clone_size: NA; v_call: TRBV9; d_call: NA; j_call: TRBJ2-2; cdr3_length: 15; cdr3_aa: CASSVGTFNTGELFF; cdr3_nt: TGTGCCAGCAGCGTGGGGACTTTTAACACCGGGGAGCTGTTTTTT
clone_size: few; v_call: TRBV5-1; d_call: NA; j_call: TRBJ2-2; cdr3_length: 17; cdr3_aa: CASSLVVSGSGTGELFF; cdr3_nt: TGCGCCAGCAGCTTGGTGGTTTCGGGGAGCGGCACCGGGGAGCTGTTTTTT
clone_size: NA; v_call: TRBV20-1; d_call: NA; j_call: TRBJ2-7; cdr3_length: 14; cdr3_aa: CSAPTSKSSNEQYF; cdr3_nt: TGCAGTGCTCCAACTAGCAAGTCCTCTAACGAGCAGTACTTC
clone_size: NA; v_call: TRBV7-2; d_call: NA; j_call: TRBJ2-3; cdr3_length: 18; cdr3_aa: CASSLAPGRKLGADTQYF; cdr3_nt: TGTGCCAGCAGCTTAGCTCCGGGCCGTAAACTGGGGGCAGATACGCAGTATTTT
clone_size: many; v_call: TRBV28; d_call: TRBD1; j_call: TRBJ2-2; cdr3_length: 15; cdr3_aa: CASSFLGQGTGELFF; cdr3_nt: TGTGCCAGCAGTTTTCTAGGACAGGGGACCGGGGAGCTGTTTTTT
clone_size: NA; v_call: TRBV28; d_call: NA; j_call: TRBJ1-5; cdr3_length: 15; cdr3_aa: CASREQPPGHQPQHF; cdr3_nt: TGTGCCAGCAGAGAGCAACCCCCGGGGCATCAGCCCCAGCATTTT
clone_size: NA; v_call: TRBV12-3/TRBV12-4; d_call: TRBD2; j_call: TRBJ2-7; cdr3_length: 16; cdr3_aa: CASSFLSAGERNEQYF; cdr3_nt: TGTGCCAGCAGTTTCCTGTCAGCGGGAGAGAGGAACGAGCAGTACTTC
clone_size: many; v_call: TRBV12-3/TRBV12-4; d_call: NA; j_call: TRBJ2-2; cdr3_length: 14; cdr3_aa: CASSFRTNTGELFF; cdr3_nt: TGTGCCAGCAGCTTTCGGACCAACACCGGGGAGCTGTTTTTT
clone_size: few; v_call: TRBV19; d_call: TRBD1; j_call: TRBJ2-1; cdr3_length: 17; cdr3_aa: CASSIALEGAPYNEQFF; cdr3_nt: TGTGCCAGTAGTATAGCGTTAGAGGGGGCCCCGTACAATGAGCAGTTCTTC
clone_size: few; v_call: TRBV6-5; d_call: NA; j_call: TRBJ2-7; cdr3_length: 15; cdr3_aa: CASSPRIDSSYEQYF; cdr3_nt: TGTGCCAGCAGTCCCCGTATTGACAGCTCCTACGAGCAGTACTTC